These 5 T cell receptor beta chains were all obtained from the same sample, sequenced in a study of shared clonotypes between healthy human individuals. The assay was immunoSEQ multiplex PCR, and TCRdb's table has in-frame clones only and misses some. Of 2.3 million or so clones listed, approximately 93% are singletons. Specimen: naive CD4+ T cells from PBMCs. Subset specified: CD45RA+ positively selected. The receptors were sampled from a man between 18 and 29 years old in good health. Some clones in this sample may be carry-over from other donors' samples.

The chain recombines TRBV7-9 with TRBJ2-2; no reliable D call. This CDR3 is 18 amino acids long. Germline assignment: CDR1 SEHNR and CDR2 FQNEAQ (reference sequence). The V and J ends lost 1 base and 0 bases respectively, with 15 bases between them. The CDR3 is CASSLDGTRGPNTGELFF. The CDR3 nucleotides are TGTGCCAGCAGCTTAGATGGAACACGAGGACCGAACACCGGGGAGCTGTTTTTT.

The rearrangement links TRBV5-1 to TRBJ1-2; 9 nucleotides line up with TRBD1. In germline, CDR1 is SGHRS, CDR2 YFSETQ. J was trimmed by 3 bases and V by 0 bases; bases with no gene match: 6. This CDR3 contains 16 residues. CDR3 sequence (DNA): TGCGCCAGCAGCTTGGGTGGGACAGGGACCTACTATGGCTACACCTTC. This codes for CASSLGGTGTYYGYTF.

The chain links TRBV28 to TRBJ2-1; 13 bases match TRBD2. V gave up 5 bases and J gave up 4 bases; unmatched junction bases: 5. The CDR3 has 16 residues. In germline, CDR1 is MDHEN, CDR2 SYDVKM. The CDR3 loop reads CASSIPGLAGYNEQFF. CDR3 sequence (DNA): TGTGCCAGCAGTATCCCGGGACTAGCGGGATACAATGAGCAGTTCTTC. Full variable domain (missing parts from reference TRBV28 and TRBJ2-1): DVKVTQSSRYLVKRTGEKVFLECVQDMDHENMFWYRQDPGLGLRLIYFSYDVKMKEKGDIPEGYSVSREKKERFSLILESASTNQTSMYLCASSIPGLAGYNEQFFGPGTRLTVL.

This chain joins TRBV11-2 and TRBJ2-7; the match to TRBD1 covers 7 bases. The CDR3 has 13 amino acids. Germline-derived CDR1 and CDR2 are SGHAT and FQNNGV. The junction had 8 bases not matched to a gene; V was cut back by 5 bases and J by 7 bases. The CDR3 protein is CASSRGQAWEQYF. The CDR3 DNA follows: TGTGCCAGCAGCCGTGGACAGGCGTGGGAGCAGTACTTC.

The rearrangement uses TRBV6-1 and TRBJ1-5; D is undetermined. CDR1 MNHNS and CDR2 SASEGT come from the germline V gene. The CDR3 covers 13 residues. Trimming left V 5 bases short and J 6 bases short, with 11 bases between. CDR3 loop: CASSFREGQPQHF. CDR3 DNA sequence: TGTGCCAGCAGTTTTAGGGAGGGTCAGCCCCAGCATTTT.